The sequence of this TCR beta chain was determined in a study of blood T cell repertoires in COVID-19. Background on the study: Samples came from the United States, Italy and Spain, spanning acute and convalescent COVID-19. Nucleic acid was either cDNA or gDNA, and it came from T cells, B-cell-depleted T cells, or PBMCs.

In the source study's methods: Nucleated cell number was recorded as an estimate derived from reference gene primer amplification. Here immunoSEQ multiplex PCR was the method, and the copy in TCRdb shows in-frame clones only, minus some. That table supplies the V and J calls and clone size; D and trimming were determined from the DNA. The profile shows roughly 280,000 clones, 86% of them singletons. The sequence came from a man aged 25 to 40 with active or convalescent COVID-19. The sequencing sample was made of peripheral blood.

This chain's CDR3 is CASSSGTAYGYTF. The CDR3 bases are TGTGCCAGCAGCTCCGGGACAGCCTATGGCTACACCTTC. The J gene is TRBJ1-2, the V gene TRBV5-4; 7 bases match TRBD1. Trimming removed 3 bases from V and 4 bases from J; junction bases left unmatched: 3. The CDR3 spans 13 residues. Germline CDR1 SGHNT, CDR2 YYREEE (reference sequence).